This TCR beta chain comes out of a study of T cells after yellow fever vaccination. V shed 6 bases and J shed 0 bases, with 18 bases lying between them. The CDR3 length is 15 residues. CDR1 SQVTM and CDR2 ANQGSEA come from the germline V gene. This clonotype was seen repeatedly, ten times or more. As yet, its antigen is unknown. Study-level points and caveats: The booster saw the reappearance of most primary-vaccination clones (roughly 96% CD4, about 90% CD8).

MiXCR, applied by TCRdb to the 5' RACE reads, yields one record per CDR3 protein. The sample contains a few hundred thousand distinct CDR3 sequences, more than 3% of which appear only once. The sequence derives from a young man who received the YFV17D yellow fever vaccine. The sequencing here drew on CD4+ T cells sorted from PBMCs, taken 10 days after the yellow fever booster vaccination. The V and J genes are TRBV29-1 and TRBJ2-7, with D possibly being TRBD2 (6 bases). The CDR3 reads CSVGGLAEHSYEQYF. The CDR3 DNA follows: TGCAGCGTGGGGGGACTCGCGGAGCACTCCTACGAGCAGTACTTC.